These 10 T cell receptor beta chains were sequenced from one sample in a study of CD8 T cells in ankylosing spondylitis (dated by TCRdb to the late 2010s). The library was prepared using 5' RACE. Reads for this sample came from an Illumina HiSeq 2500. In TCRdb, the public reads were trimmed at Q25 with fastp and aligned with MiXCR, with productive beta chains retained. For every CDR3 protein sequence, its rows merge into one entry that carries the most common genes and DNA. The sample table shows 350,000 or so distinct CDR3 sequences, and 11% are seen once. The top ten clonotypes cover roughly 9.2% of the sample. The specimen sequenced was blood, either unsorted or a sorted T cell fraction (not recorded which). These receptors were obtained from a female donor with ankylosing spondylitis or in good health (not recorded which).

The chain carries TRBV7-2 and TRBJ2-7, with TRBD2 identical over 12 bases. The V and J ends lost 5 bases and 7 bases, in that order; junction bases with no gene match: 9. The CDR3 covers 15 residues. CDR1 is SGHTA and CDR2 is FQGNSA in the germline V gene. The CDR3 sequence is CASSPRLAGAGEQYF. The CDR3 DNA is TGTGCCAGCAGCCCCCGACTAGCGGGAGCTGGGGAGCAGTACTTC.

This clonotype was seen a handful of times. This chain links TRBV7-8 with TRBJ2-1; the match to TRBD2 covers 7 bases. Germline-derived CDR1 and CDR2 are SGHVS and FQNEAQ. V gave up 5 bases and J gave up 0 bases; unmatched junction bases: 19. The CDR3 consists of 20 residues. The CDR3 coding sequence is TGTGCCAGCAGCCCTGGGGAAGGGGTGCGAGCGGGGAGCTCCTACAATGAGCAGTTCTTC. Its translation: CASSPGEGVRAGSSYNEQFF. Full variable domain (missing parts from reference TRBV7-8 and TRBJ2-1): GAGVSQSPRYKVAKRGQDVALRCDPISGHVSLFWYQQALGQGPEFLTYFQNEAQLDKSGLPSDRFFAERPEGSVSTLKIQRTQQEDSAVYLCASSPGEGVRAGSSYNEQFFGPGTRLTVL.

The chain employs TRBV10-3 and TRBJ2-1, with 10 bases lining up with TRBD1. This CDR3 comprises 16 residues. Germline V gene lookup returns CDR1 ENHRY and CDR2 SYGVKD. The J segment lost 8 bases and the V segment lost 2 bases, leaving 9 bases of the junction unmatched. Here the CDR3 reads CAISETPGTGVDEQFF. CDR3 sequence (DNA): TGTGCCATCAGTGAGACCCCCGGGACAGGGGTCGATGAGCAGTTCTTC.

This clonotype was observed a handful of times. This sequence joins TRBV27 and TRBJ2-1; 15 bases fit TRBD2. Losses at the gene ends were 5 bases for V and 9 bases for J; bases not matched to a gene: 5. CDR3 length: 15 residues. The germline V gene has CDR1 MNHEY and CDR2 SMNVEV (reference sequence). Here the CDR3 DNA reads TGTGCCAGCAGTGACGGGACTAGCGGGAGGTTTGAGCAGTTCTTC. This encodes CASSDGTSGRFEQFF.

As for this clonotype: Given a much more abundant clone one base away, this may be a read error. This rearrangement joins TRBV3-1 to TRBJ1-1, with D perhaps matching TRBD1 (5 bases). CDR1 is LGHDT and CDR2 is YNNKEL in the germline V gene (reference sequence). This CDR3 has 15 residues. The CDR3 DNA sequence: TGTGCCACCAGCCGGGGCGGGCAGGGAGGTACTGAAGCTTTCTTT. Amino acids: CATSRGGQGGTEAFF.

This clonotype has at least ten counts. V gene TRBV20-1 combines with J gene TRBJ1-1; D ambiguous. Trimming stripped 0 bases from V and 10 bases from J, with 12 bases between. The CDR3 extends over 12 amino acids. Per the germline V gene, CDR1 is DFQATT and CDR2 is SNEGSKA (reference sequence). The CDR3 is CSARDTSLVAFF. As DNA, the CDR3 is TGCAGTGCTAGAGACACGAGTCTCGTAGCTTTCTTT.

V usage is TRBV3-1 and J usage is TRBJ1-2; D uncertain. Germline V gene sequence: CDR1 LGHDT, CDR2 YNNKEL (reference sequence). The germline V and J ends were trimmed by 4 bases and 2 bases, with 17 bases remaining between them. The CDR3 covers 16 residues. In DNA form, the CDR3 reads TGTGCCAGCAGCCCAACTAAAACCAGCCGCAACTATGGCTACACCTTC. This sequence encodes CASSPTKTSRNYGYTF.

This clonotype occurred many times. V usage is TRBV7-4 and J usage is TRBJ2-1, with 7 bases lining up with TRBD1. Trimming at V came to 3 bases and at J to 0 bases, leaving 5 bases not matched to a gene. The CDR3 length is 16 residues. The germline CDR1 and CDR2 sequences are SGHVT and SQSDAQ. The CDR3 loop is CASSLGQHNSYNEQFF. The CDR3 nucleotides read TGTGCCAGCAGCTTGGGACAGCACAACTCCTACAATGAGCAGTTCTTC.

The CDR3 here is CATSDSRASSDTQYF. Here the CDR3 DNA reads TGTGCCACCAGTGATTCCCGGGCCTCGTCAGATACGCAGTATTTT. The chain employs TRBV24-1 and TRBJ2-3; D remains unclear. Trimming took 2 bases from V and 4 from J, leaving 12 bases between them. This CDR3 is 15 amino acids long. Per germline, CDR1 KGHDR and CDR2 SFDVKD.

The chain uses TRBV7-8 and TRBJ2-1, with 7 positions matching TRBD2. The CDR3 is 16 residues long. Germline CDR1 is SGHVS and CDR2 is FQNEAQ. With 4 bases clipped from V and 8 bases from J, the junction kept 14 bases outside the gene matches. The CDR3 coding sequence is TGTGCCAGCAGCTCTCAGAAGAAGACTAGCATCCATGAGCAGTTCTTC. Its protein product is CASSSQKKTSIHEQFF.